The 7 T cell receptor beta chains listed next were all sequenced from one sample in a study of cytomegalovirus exposure and HLA in healthy donors. The PCR ran on 60 Vbeta and 13 Jbeta primers. The assay was immunoSEQ multiplex PCR, and TCRdb's table has in-frame clones only and misses some. The data show roughly 180,000 clones, with roughly 80% seen just once and approximately 1.3% held by the top ten. The material sequenced was PBMCs. All receptors come from a young man in good health and CMV-seronegative.

The chain couples TRBV5-1 to TRBJ2-1, with D possibly being TRBD2 (6 bases). This CDR3 contains 14 residues. The germline CDR1 and CDR2 sequences are SGHRS and YFSETQ. V was trimmed by 2 bases and J by 3 bases, leaving 9 bases between them. The DNA of the CDR3 is TGCGCCAGCAGCTTCCGCGGGGACTACAATGAGCAGTTCTTC. Translating it yields CASSFRGDYNEQFF.

The chain recombines TRBV5-1 with TRBJ2-7; 9 nucleotides agree with TRBD1. V dropped 4 bases and J dropped 3; count of bases not matched to a gene: 5. CDR1 SGHRS and CDR2 YFSETQ come from the germline V gene. This CDR3 has 14 residues. The CDR3 sequence is CASSGGDRDYEQYF. CDR3 DNA: TGCGCCAGCAGCGGGGGGGACAGGGACTACGAGCAGTACTTC.

CDR3 loop: CASSFSANTGELFF. DNA of the CDR3: TGTGCCAGCAGCTTCTCAGCGAACACCGGGGAGCTGTTTTTT. The chain links TRBV5-8 to TRBJ2-2; D gene unclear. This CDR3 has 14 residues. V lost 2 bases to trimming and J lost 0 bases, with 5 bases between them. The germline gives CDR1 SGHTS, CDR2 YDEGEE.

V is TRBV7-8 and J is TRBJ1-1; D is possibly TRBD1 (6 bases). The germline V gene has CDR1 SGHVS and CDR2 FQNEAQ. V was pared by 5 bases and J by 3 bases, with 19 bases between. This CDR3 spans 16 amino acids. The CDR3: CASSSGGLGGDTEAFF. The CDR3 DNA follows: TGTGCCAGCAGCAGTGGGGGTTTAGGGGGGGACACTGAAGCTTTCTTT. Using reference TRBV7-8 and TRBJ1-1 for the parts outside the CDR3, the full variable domain is GAGVSQSPRYKVAKRGQDVALRCDPISGHVSLFWYQQALGQGPEFLTYFQNEAQLDKSGLPSDRFFAERPEGSVSTLKIQRTQQEDSAVYLCASSSGGLGGDTEAFFGQGTRLTVV.

The rearrangement joins TRBV7-3 to TRBJ2-2, with D unresolved. Trimming left V 5 bases short and J 5 bases short, with 9 bases between. This CDR3 is 13 amino acids long. From germline, CDR1 is SGHTA and CDR2 FQGTGA. DNA for the CDR3: TGTGCCAGCAGCCCGGCGAGGACCGGGGAGCTGTTTTTT. It translates to CASSPARTGELFF.

This chain joins TRBV6-6 and TRBJ2-3, with D maybe TRBD1 (6 bases). Trimming took off 10 bases at V and 2 bases at J, with 16 bases between the two ends. This CDR3 contains 14 residues. Germline V gives CDR1 MNHNY, CDR2 SVGAGI (reference sequence). The CDR3 nucleotides read TGTGCCACCTCGAGGGGGACGGACACAGATACGCAGTATTTT. It codes for CATSRGTDTDTQYF.

The chain is built from TRBV11-2 and TRBJ2-5; 7 nucleotides line up with TRBD2. This CDR3 is built from 16 residues. The junction had 11 bases not matched to a gene; V was cut back by 4 bases and J by 3 bases. Germline assignment: CDR1 SGHAT and CDR2 FQNNGV. CDR3 coding DNA: TGTGCCAGCAGCTCAGGGATAGCGGGCGGAGAAGAGACCCAGTACTTC. It codes for CASSSGIAGGEETQYF.